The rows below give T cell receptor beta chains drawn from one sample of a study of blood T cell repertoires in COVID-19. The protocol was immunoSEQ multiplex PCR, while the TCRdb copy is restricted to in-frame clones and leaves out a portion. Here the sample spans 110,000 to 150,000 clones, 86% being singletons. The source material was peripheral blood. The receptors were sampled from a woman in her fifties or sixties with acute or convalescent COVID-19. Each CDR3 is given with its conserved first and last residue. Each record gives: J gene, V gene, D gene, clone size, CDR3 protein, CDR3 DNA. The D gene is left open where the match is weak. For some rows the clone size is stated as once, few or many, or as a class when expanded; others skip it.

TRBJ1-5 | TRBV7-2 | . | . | CASSLHRGGREYNQPQHF | TGTGCCAGCAGCCTCCACCGGGGGGGTCGGGAATACAATCAGCCCCAGCATTTT
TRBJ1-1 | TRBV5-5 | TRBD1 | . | CASSFGQVDRGTEAFF | TGTGCCAGCAGCTTCGGACAGGTCGATAGGGGCACTGAAGCTTTCTTT
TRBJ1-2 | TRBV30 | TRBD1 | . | CAWDVLMTGGIPNYGYTF | TGTGCCTGGGATGTCTTAATGACAGGGGGGATCCCTAACTATGGCTACACCTTC
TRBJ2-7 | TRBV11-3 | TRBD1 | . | CASSLVGGQDYEQYF | TGTGCCAGCAGCTTAGTGGGTGGACAGGACTACGAGCAGTACTTC
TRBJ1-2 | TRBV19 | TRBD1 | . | CASSGTGTGDSGFNYGYTF | TGTGCCAGTAGTGGAACCGGGACAGGGGATTCGGGGTTTAACTATGGCTACACCTTC
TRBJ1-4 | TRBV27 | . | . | CASSDSGTGSEKLFF | TGTGCCAGCAGTGACTCTGGAACAGGGAGCGAAAAACTGTTTTTT
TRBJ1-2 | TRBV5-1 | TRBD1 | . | CASSPQGAGNGYTF | TGCGCCAGCAGCCCTCAGGGGGCAGGGAATGGCTACACCTTC
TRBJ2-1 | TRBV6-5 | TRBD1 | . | CASSYRDRQKYNEQFF | TGTGCCAGCAGTTACCGGGACAGGCAAAAATACAATGAGCAGTTCTTC
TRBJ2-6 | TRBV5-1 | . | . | CASSSRTGSSGANVLTF | TGCGCCAGCAGCTCGAGGACGGGAAGCTCTGGGGCCAACGTCCTGACTTTC
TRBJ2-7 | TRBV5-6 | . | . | CASSLGVDEQYF | TGTGCCAGCAGCTTAGGGGTGGACGAGCAGTACTTC
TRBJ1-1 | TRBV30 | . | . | CAWSPRTMNTEAFF | TGTGCCTGGAGTCCCCGGACAATGAACACTGAAGCTTTCTTT
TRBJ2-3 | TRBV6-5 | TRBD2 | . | CASSLNGGGTDTQYF | TGTGCCAGCAGTCTCAACGGGGGGGGCACAGATACGCAGTATTTT
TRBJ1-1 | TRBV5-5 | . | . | CASMAGGTRLMNTEAFF | TGTGCCAGCATGGCGGGGGGCACCCGTTTAATGAACACTGAAGCTTTCTTT
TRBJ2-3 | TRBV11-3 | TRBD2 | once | CASSPGTSGDTDTQYF | TGTGCCAGCAGCCCCGGGACTAGCGGGGACACAGATACGCAGTATTTT
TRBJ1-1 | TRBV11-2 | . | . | CASSLNRLNTEAFF | TGTGCCAGCAGCTTAAACAGACTGAACACTGAAGCTTTCTTT
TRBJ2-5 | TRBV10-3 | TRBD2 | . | CAISESGGADETQYF | TGTGCCATCAGTGAGAGCGGGGGGGCGGATGAGACCCAGTACTTC
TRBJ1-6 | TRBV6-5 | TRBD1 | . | CASSAGQGASPLHF | TGTGCCAGCAGCGCGGGACAGGGAGCTTCACCCCTCCACTTT
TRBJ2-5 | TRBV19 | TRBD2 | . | CASSPSGGARLETQYF | TGTGCCAGTAGTCCTAGCGGGGGGGCTCGGTTGGAGACCCAGTACTTC
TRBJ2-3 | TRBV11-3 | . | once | CASSSNTDTQYF | TGTGCCAGCAGCTCCAACACAGATACGCAGTATTTT
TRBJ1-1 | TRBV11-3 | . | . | CASSLDRGVAEAFF | TGTGCCAGCAGCTTAGATCGGGGGGTGGCTGAAGCTTTCTTT
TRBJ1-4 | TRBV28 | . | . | CASTPSGTNEKLFF | TGTGCCAGCACCCCCTCGGGGACTAATGAAAAACTGTTTTTT
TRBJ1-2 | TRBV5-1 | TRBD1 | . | CASSTDRVNYGYTF | TGCGCCAGCAGCACCGACAGGGTGAACTATGGCTACACCTTC
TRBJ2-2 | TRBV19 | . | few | CASRETMTSGELFF | TGTGCCAGTAGGGAGACTATGACGAGCGGGGAGCTGTTTTTT
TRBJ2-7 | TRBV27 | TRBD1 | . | CASSSEGQLPGEQYF | TGTGCCAGCAGTTCCGAGGGACAGCTCCCCGGCGAGCAGTACTTC
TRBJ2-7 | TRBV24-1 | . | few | CATSGGTGYSEQYF | TGTGCCACCAGTGGGGGCACAGGGTATTCGGAGCAGTACTTC
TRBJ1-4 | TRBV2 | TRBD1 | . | CASSNERGLNEKLFF | TGTGCCAGCAGCAACGAAAGGGGGCTGAATGAAAAACTGTTTTTT
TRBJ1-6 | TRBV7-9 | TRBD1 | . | CASSLGMQGVGDNSPLHF | TGTGCCAGCAGCTTAGGTATGCAGGGGGTAGGAGATAATTCACCCCTCCACTTT
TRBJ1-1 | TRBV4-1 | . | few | CASSQVIPTIEAFF | TGCGCCAGCAGCCAAGTCATCCCGACTATTGAAGCTTTCTTT
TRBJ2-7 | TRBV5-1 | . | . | CASSLGAGLYEQYF | TGCGCCAGCAGCTTGGGGGCGGGACTCTACGAGCAGTACTTC
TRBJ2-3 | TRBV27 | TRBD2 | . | CASSPQGSGGARSTDTQYF | TGTGCCAGCAGTCCTCAGGGTAGCGGGGGGGCAAGGTCGACAGATACGCAGTATTTT
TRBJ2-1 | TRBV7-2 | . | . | CASSFQLTYNEQFF | TGTGCCAGCAGCTTTCAGTTAACCTACAATGAGCAGTTCTTC
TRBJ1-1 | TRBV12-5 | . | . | CASLANTEAFF | TGTGCTAGCTTGGCGAACACTGAAGCTTTCTTT
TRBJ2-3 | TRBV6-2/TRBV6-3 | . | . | CASSPQGIADTQYF | TGTGCCAGCAGTCCCCAGGGGATCGCAGATACGCAGTATTTT
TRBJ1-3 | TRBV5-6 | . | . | CASSLSRARGNTIYF | TGTGCCAGCAGCTTGTCGAGGGCGCGGGGAAACACCATATATTTT
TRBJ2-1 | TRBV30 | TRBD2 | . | CAWRRLAGNNEQFF | TGTGCCTGGAGAAGGCTAGCGGGGAACAATGAGCAGTTCTTC
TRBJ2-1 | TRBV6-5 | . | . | CASTWSSTNEQFF | TGTGCCAGCACGTGGTCTAGCACCAATGAGCAGTTCTTC
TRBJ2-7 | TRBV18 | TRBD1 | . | CASSFETGVPTGQYF | TGTGCCAGCTCCTTCGAGACAGGGGTTCCGACGGGGCAGTACTTC
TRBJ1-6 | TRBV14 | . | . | CASSQGAVFGSPLHF | TGTGCCAGCAGCCAAGGCGCGGTTTTTGGTTCACCCCTCCACTTT
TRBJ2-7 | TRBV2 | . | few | CASRAGRNEQYF | TGTGCCAGCAGAGCAGGGAGGAACGAGCAGTACTTC
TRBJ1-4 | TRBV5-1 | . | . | CASSLANIATNEKLFF | TGCGCCAGCAGCTTGGCCAACATTGCAACTAATGAAAAACTGTTTTTT
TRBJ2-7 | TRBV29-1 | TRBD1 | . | CSVDWGTGGLLSSYEQYF | TGCAGCGTTGATTGGGGGACAGGAGGATTACTAAGCTCCTACGAGCAGTACTTC
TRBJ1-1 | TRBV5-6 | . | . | CASSLVGRQTEAFF | TGTGCCAGCAGCTTGGTCGGCAGACAAACTGAAGCTTTCTTT
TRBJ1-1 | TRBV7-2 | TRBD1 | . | CASSLVPDRVDTEAFF | TGTGCCAGCAGCTTAGTCCCGGACAGGGTGGACACTGAAGCTTTCTTT
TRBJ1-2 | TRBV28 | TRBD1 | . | CASRRTGRNGYTF | TGTGCCAGCAGACGGACAGGGCGCAATGGCTACACCTTC
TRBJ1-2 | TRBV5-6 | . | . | CASSFSAGEWYGYTF | TGTGCCAGCAGCTTTTCGGCGGGCGAGTGGTATGGCTACACCTTC
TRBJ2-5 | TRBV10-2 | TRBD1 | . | CASSDRTGLGRETQYF | TGCGCCAGCAGTGACCGGACAGGTCTGGGTAGAGAGACCCAGTACTTC
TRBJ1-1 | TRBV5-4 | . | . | CASSLEGVGNTEAFF | TGTGCCAGCAGCTTGGAAGGGGTGGGGAACACTGAAGCTTTCTTT
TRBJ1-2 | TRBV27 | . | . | CASSPVRGLDYGYTF | TGTGCCAGCAGTCCCGTAAGGGGTTTAGACTATGGCTACACCTTC
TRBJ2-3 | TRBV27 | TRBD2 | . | CASSLLAGNADTQYF | TGTGCCAGCAGTCTACTAGCGGGGAACGCAGATACGCAGTATTTT
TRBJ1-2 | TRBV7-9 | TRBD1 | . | CASRSSGQGIFNYGYTF | TGTGCCAGCAGATCTTCCGGACAGGGAATTTTTAACTATGGCTACACCTTC
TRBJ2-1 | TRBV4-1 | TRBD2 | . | CASSQDGGVRYNEQFF | TGCGCCAGCAGCCAAGATGGGGGGGTTAGATACAATGAGCAGTTCTTC
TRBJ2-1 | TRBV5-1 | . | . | CASSLGQGKWNEQFF | TGCGCCAGCAGCTTAGGCCAGGGAAAGTGGAATGAGCAGTTCTTC
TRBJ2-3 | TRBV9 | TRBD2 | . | CASSNRLAADTQYF | TGTGCCAGCAGCAACCGACTAGCGGCAGATACGCAGTATTTT